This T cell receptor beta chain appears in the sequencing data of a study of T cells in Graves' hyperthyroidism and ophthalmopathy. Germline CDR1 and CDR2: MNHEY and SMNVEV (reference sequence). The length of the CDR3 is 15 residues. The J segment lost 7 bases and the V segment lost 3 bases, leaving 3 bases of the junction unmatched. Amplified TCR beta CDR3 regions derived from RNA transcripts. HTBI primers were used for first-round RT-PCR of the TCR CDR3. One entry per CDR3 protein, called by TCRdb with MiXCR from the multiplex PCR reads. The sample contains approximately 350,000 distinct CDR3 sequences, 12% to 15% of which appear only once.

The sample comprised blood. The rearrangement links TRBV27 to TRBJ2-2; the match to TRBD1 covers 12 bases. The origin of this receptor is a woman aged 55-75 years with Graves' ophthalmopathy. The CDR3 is CASSLGQGAFGELFF. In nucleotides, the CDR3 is TGTGCCAGCAGTTTGGGACAGGGGGCTTTCGGGGAGCTGTTTTTT.